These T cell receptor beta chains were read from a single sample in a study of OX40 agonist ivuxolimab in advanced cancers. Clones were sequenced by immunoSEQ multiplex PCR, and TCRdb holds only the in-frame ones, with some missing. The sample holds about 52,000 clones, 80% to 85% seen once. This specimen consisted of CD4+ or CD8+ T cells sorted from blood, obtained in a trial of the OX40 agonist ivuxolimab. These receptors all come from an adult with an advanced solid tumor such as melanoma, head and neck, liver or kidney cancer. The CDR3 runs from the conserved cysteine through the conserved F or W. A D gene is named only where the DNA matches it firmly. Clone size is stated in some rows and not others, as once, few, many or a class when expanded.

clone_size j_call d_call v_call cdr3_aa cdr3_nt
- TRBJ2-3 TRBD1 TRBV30 CAWSSTGGGRSGTDTQYF TGTGCCTGGAGCTCCACAGGGGGCGGAAGATCGGGCACAGATACGCAGTATTTT
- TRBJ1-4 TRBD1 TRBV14 CAGSQAMGDRKLFF TGTGCCGGCAGCCAAGCAATGGGGGACAGAAAACTGTTTTTT
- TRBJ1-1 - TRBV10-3 CAISGPENTEAFF TGTGCCATCAGTGGACCGGAGAACACTGAAGCTTTCTTT
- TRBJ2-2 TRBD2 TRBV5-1 CASSLSGGLLTGELFF TGCGCCAGCAGCTTGAGCGGGGGGCTCTTAACCGGGGAGCTGTTTTTT
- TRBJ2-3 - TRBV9 CASSPQEGGTDTQYF TGTGCCAGCAGCCCCCAGGAGGGGGGGACAGATACGCAGTATTTT
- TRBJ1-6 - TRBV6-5 CASSLSQGLTSPLHF TGTGCCAGCAGCTTAAGCCAGGGTCTTACGTCACCCCTCCACTTT
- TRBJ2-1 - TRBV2 CASSVGLVSYNEQFF TGTGCCAGCAGTGTGGGACTTGTCTCCTACAATGAGCAGTTCTTC
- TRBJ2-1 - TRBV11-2 CASSLGLVSYNEQFF TGTGCCAGCAGCTTAGGTCTAGTCTCCTACAATGAGCAGTTCTTC
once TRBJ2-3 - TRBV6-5 CASSSPTARGTDTQYF TGTGCCAGCAGTTCGCCGACGGCCCGGGGCACAGATACGCAGTATTTT
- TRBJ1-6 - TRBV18 CASSPQANSPLHF TGTGCCAGCTCACCACAGGCCAATTCACCCCTCCACTTT
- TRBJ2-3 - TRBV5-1 CASMGGQPRTDTQYF TGCGCCAGCATGGGGGGACAGCCTCGCACAGATACGCAGTATTTT
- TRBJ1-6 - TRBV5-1 CASSLALSRNSPLHF TGCGCCAGCAGCTTGGCCTTAAGTCGCAATTCACCCCTCCACTTT
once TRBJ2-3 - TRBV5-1 CASSFIRAGEDTQYF TGCGCCAGCAGCTTTATCAGGGCTGGCGAAGATACGCAGTATTTT
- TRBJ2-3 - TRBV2 CASSYSSETADTQYF TGTGCCAGCAGCTACTCTAGCGAAACGGCAGATACGCAGTATTTT
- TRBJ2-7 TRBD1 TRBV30 CAWSGRTGTQISYEQYF TGTGCCTGGAGTGGTAGGACAGGGACACAAATCTCCTACGAGCAGTACTTC
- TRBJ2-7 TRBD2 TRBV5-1 CASSLEFGRRVLEQYF TGCGCCAGCAGCTTGGAATTCGGGAGGAGAGTTCTCGAGCAGTACTTC
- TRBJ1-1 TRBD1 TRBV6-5 CASSLGDRENTEAFF TGTGCCAGCAGCTTAGGGGACAGGGAGAACACTGAAGCTTTCTTT
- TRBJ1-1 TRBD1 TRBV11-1 CASSLEGGGAEAFF TGTGCCAGCAGCTTAGAAGGGGGCGGTGCTGAAGCTTTCTTT
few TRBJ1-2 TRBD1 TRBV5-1 CASSFVQGAGGYTF TGCGCCAGCAGCTTCGTACAGGGGGCGGGTGGCTACACCTTC
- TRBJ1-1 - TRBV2 CASSETPPEAFF TGTGCCAGCAGCGAGACCCCCCCTGAAGCTTTCTTT
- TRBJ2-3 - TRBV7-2 CASSLALTGHTQYF TGTGCCAGCAGCTTAGCGTTGACTGGACATACGCAGTATTTT
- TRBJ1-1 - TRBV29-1 CSVERGGGTEAFF TGCAGCGTTGAACGAGGCGGGGGCACTGAAGCTTTCTTT
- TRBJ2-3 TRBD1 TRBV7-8 CASSLRDRGRADTQYF TGTGCCAGCAGCTTAAGGGACAGGGGGCGAGCAGATACGCAGTATTTT
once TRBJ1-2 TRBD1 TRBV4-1 CASSQVGDRGRHGYTF TGCGCCAGCAGCCAAGTCGGAGACAGGGGGCGCCATGGCTACACCTTC
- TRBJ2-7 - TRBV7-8 CASSLLVGELYF TGTGCCAGCAGCTTACTGGTGGGGGAGTTGTACTTC
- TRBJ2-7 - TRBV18 CASSAGTLYEQYF TGTGCCAGCTCGGCCGGGACACTCTACGAGCAGTACTTC
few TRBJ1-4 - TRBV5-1 CASSLGGPDEKLFF TGCGCCAGCAGCTTGGGGGGGCCAGATGAAAAACTGTTTTTT
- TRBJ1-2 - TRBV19 CASSIQDQGGYTF TGTGCCAGTAGTATTCAGGATCAGGGTGGCTACACCTTC
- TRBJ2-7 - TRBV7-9 CASSLVAVKPQQYF TGTGCCAGCAGCTTAGTGGCAGTTAAACCTCAGCAGTACTTC
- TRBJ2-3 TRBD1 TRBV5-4 CASSRRQGVEKTDTQYF TGTGCCAGCAGCCGGAGACAGGGAGTTGAAAAAACAGATACGCAGTATTTT
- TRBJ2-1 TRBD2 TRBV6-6 CASSGRAGVTWNEQFF TGTGCCAGCAGTGGGCGAGCGGGGGTGACATGGAATGAGCAGTTCTTC
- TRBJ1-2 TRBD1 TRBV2 CASATGQLNGYTF TGTGCCAGCGCGACGGGACAGCTGAACGGCTACACCTTC
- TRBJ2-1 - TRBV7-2 CASSPRDSFSPQFF TGTGCCAGCAGCCCCCGGGACTCCTTTTCCCCACAGTTCTTC
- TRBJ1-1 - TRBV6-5 CASRSIRFSNTEAFF TGTGCCAGCAGATCAATCAGATTTTCGAACACTGAAGCTTTCTTT
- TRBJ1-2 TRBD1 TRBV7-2 CASTLQGSGYGYTF TGTGCCAGCACCTTACAGGGGTCGGGCTATGGCTACACCTTC
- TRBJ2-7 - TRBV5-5 CASSLRDRNEQYF TGTGCCAGCAGCTTGAGGGATAGAAACGAGCAGTACTTC
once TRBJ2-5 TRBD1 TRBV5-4 CASSRSGTAKQETQYF TGTGCCAGCAGCCGATCCGGGACAGCTAAACAAGAGACCCAGTACTTC
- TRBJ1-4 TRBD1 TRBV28 CASSITSGTGAGKLFF TGTGCCAGCAGTATAACTTCCGGGACAGGGGCGGGAAAACTGTTTTTT
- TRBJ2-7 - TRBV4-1 CASSQEEDGSYEQYF TGCGCCAGCAGCCAGGAGGAGGACGGCTCCTACGAGCAGTACTTC
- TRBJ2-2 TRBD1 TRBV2 CASRQRQGDTGELFF TGTGCCAGCAGACAACGACAGGGGGACACCGGGGAGCTGTTTTTT
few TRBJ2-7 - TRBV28 CASSISINEQYF TGTGCCAGCAGTATATCTATAAACGAGCAGTACTTC
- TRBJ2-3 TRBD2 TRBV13 CASSSFGLAGERSAYF TGTGCCAGCAGCTCGTTCGGACTAGCGGGAGAGCGTTCGGCGTATTTT
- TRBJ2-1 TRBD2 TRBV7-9 CASSFGGGALNEQFF TGTGCCAGCAGCTTTGGCGGGGGGGCTCTCAATGAGCAGTTCTTC
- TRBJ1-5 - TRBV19 CASSIYFSTNQPQHF TGTGCCAGTAGTATTTATTTTTCTACAAATCAGCCCCAGCATTTT
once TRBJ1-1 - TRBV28 CASSRAGGRGRANSPEAFF TGTGCCAGCAGCCGAGCCGGTGGGAGGGGGAGGGCCAATTCACCTGAAGCTTTCTTT
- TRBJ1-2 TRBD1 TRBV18 CASSRDRGQDYGYTF TGTGCCAGCTCACGGGACAGGGGGCAGGACTATGGCTACACCTTC
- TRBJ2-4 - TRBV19 CASKEILGKNIQYF TGTGCCAGTAAGGAGATCTTAGGCAAAAACATTCAGTACTTC
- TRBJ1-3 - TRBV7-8 CASRLASGNTIYF TGTGCCAGCAGATTGGCCTCTGGAAACACCATATATTTT
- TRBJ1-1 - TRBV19 CASSIWGLGKGTEAFF TGTGCCAGTAGTATTTGGGGCCTGGGGAAGGGAACTGAAGCTTTCTTT
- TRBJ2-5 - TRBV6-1 CASTEGETQYF TGTGCCAGCACAGAGGGAGAGACCCAGTACTTC
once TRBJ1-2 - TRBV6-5 CASSYWASRTDGYTF TGTGCCAGCAGTTACTGGGCTAGTAGGACGGATGGCTACACCTTC
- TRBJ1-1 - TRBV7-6 CASSLVPPDIMNTEAFF TGTGCCAGCAGCTTAGTCCCGCCTGACATTATGAACACTGAAGCTTTCTTT
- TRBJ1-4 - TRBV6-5 CASSYSNRGEKLFF TGTGCCAGCAGTTACTCGAATCGTGGGGAAAAACTGTTTTTT
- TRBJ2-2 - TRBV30 CAWTAGESGELFF TGTGCCTGGACGGCAGGGGAATCCGGGGAGCTGTTTTTT
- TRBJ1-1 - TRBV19 CASSIDGSLNTEAFF TGTGCCAGTAGTATAGACGGAAGCCTGAACACTGAAGCTTTCTTT
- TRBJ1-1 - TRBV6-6 CASRNRLEAFF TGTGCCAGCAGAAACAGGCTTGAAGCTTTCTTT
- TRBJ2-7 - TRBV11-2 CASSLGEDSSYEQYF TGTGCCAGCAGCTTAGGGGAAGACAGTTCCTACGAGCAGTACTTC